A selection of T cell receptor beta chains follows, all from one sample in a study of cytomegalovirus exposure and HLA in healthy donors. Data came from immunoSEQ multiplex PCR; TCRdb stores just in-frame clones and leaves some out. The sample records over 100,000 clones, approximately 91% being singletons. Sequencing input: PBMCs. The receptors originated from a woman younger than 35 in good health and CMV-seronegative. Each CDR3 is given with its conserved first and last residue. Fields, in order: CDR3 DNA, CDR3 protein, clone size, J gene, V gene, D gene. A D gene is named only where the DNA matches it firmly. Clone size is not always given. Where it is, it says once, few, many or a class for expanded clones.

CDR3 DNA: TGTTCAACCGGGGGTCCGGTTCCCTCAAACACCATATATTTT; CDR3 protein: CSTGGPVPSNTIYF; clone size: .; J gene: TRBJ1-3; V gene: TRBV2; D gene: .
CDR3 DNA: TGTGCCAGTAGCCCGGGACAGGGACCCTACGAGCAGTACTTC; CDR3 protein: CASSPGQGPYEQYF; clone size: once; J gene: TRBJ2-7; V gene: TRBV19; D gene: TRBD1
CDR3 DNA: TGTGCCAGCAGCTGGGAGGGGCCGGAGTCACCCCTCCACTTT; CDR3 protein: CASSWEGPESPLHF; clone size: .; J gene: TRBJ1-6; V gene: TRBV5-4; D gene: .
CDR3 DNA: TGTGCCAGCAGCCCCCGGGGGACAGTGAACACTGAAGCTTTCTTT; CDR3 protein: CASSPRGTVNTEAFF; clone size: .; J gene: TRBJ1-1; V gene: TRBV9; D gene: TRBD1
CDR3 DNA: TGTGCCAGCAGTTATGAGGTTGTGGGGCTGGGGGAGCAGTACTTC; CDR3 protein: CASSYEVVGLGEQYF; clone size: once; J gene: TRBJ2-7; V gene: TRBV6-6; D gene: .
CDR3 DNA: TGTGCCAGCAGCTGGACAGGTAAACCCTACGAGCAGTACTTC; CDR3 protein: CASSWTGKPYEQYF; clone size: .; J gene: TRBJ2-7; V gene: TRBV7-9; D gene: TRBD1
CDR3 DNA: TGTGCCAGCAGCGCCACGAGGGCCGGGGAGCTGTTTTTT; CDR3 protein: CASSATRAGELFF; clone size: .; J gene: TRBJ2-2; V gene: TRBV9; D gene: .
CDR3 DNA: TGTGCCAGCAGCCCCACAGGGTTAAAGAGTTACGAGCAGTACTTC; CDR3 protein: CASSPTGLKSYEQYF; clone size: few; J gene: TRBJ2-7; V gene: TRBV28; D gene: .
CDR3 DNA: TGTGCCAGCAGTGACGTCGGGGGTTCGGGCTCCCAGTACTTC; CDR3 protein: CASSDVGGSGSQYF; clone size: .; J gene: TRBJ2-5; V gene: TRBV2; D gene: .
CDR3 DNA: TGTGCCAGCAGTCAGGGACTAGCGGGCTATACGCAGTATTTT; CDR3 protein: CASSQGLAGYTQYF; clone size: .; J gene: TRBJ2-3; V gene: TRBV6-5; D gene: TRBD2
CDR3 DNA: TGTGCCAGGCGACGAGGTGGACTGTTTTTT; CDR3 protein: CARRRGGLFF; clone size: .; J gene: TRBJ1-4; V gene: TRBV19; D gene: .
CDR3 DNA: TGTGCCAGCAGCTTATCCGGGAGAACGAACACTGAAGCTTTCTTT; CDR3 protein: CASSLSGRTNTEAFF; clone size: .; J gene: TRBJ1-1; V gene: TRBV7-6; D gene: .
CDR3 DNA: TGTGCCAGCAGATACCCGGGACAGGTCTACGAGCAGTACTTC; CDR3 protein: CASRYPGQVYEQYF; clone size: .; J gene: TRBJ2-7; V gene: TRBV28; D gene: TRBD1
CDR3 DNA: TGTGCCAGCAGTTCTAGCTACGAGCAGTACTTC; CDR3 protein: CASSSSYEQYF; clone size: .; J gene: TRBJ2-7; V gene: TRBV5-5; D gene: .
CDR3 DNA: TGTGCCTGGTCTCTAGCGGGAGGGCCCTCCTACCACGAGCAGTACTTC; CDR3 protein: CAWSLAGGPSYHEQYF; clone size: .; J gene: TRBJ2-7; V gene: TRBV30; D gene: TRBD2
CDR3 DNA: TGTGCCAGCAGTTCCTCGGGGGTAGGTCAGCCCCAGCATTTT; CDR3 protein: CASSSSGVGQPQHF; clone size: .; J gene: TRBJ1-5; V gene: TRBV28; D gene: .
CDR3 DNA: TGTGCCAGCAGAGACACAGGGGACACTGAAGCTTTCTTT; CDR3 protein: CASRDTGDTEAFF; clone size: .; J gene: TRBJ1-1; V gene: TRBV7-2; D gene: TRBD1
CDR3 DNA: TGTGCCAGCAGCTCCTCGGGACAGCCTAATGAAAAACTGTTTTTT; CDR3 protein: CASSSSGQPNEKLFF; clone size: .; J gene: TRBJ1-4; V gene: TRBV5-4; D gene: TRBD1
CDR3 DNA: TGTGCCAGCAGCACCATTAGGGGGGACAGAAACTATGGCTACACCTTC; CDR3 protein: CASSTIRGDRNYGYTF; clone size: .; J gene: TRBJ1-2; V gene: TRBV7-8; D gene: TRBD1
CDR3 DNA: TGTGCCAGCAGCTCAGGGACAGGGATCAACGAGCAGTACTTC; CDR3 protein: CASSSGTGINEQYF; clone size: .; J gene: TRBJ2-7; V gene: TRBV5-6; D gene: TRBD1
CDR3 DNA: TGTGCCAGCTGCGCGGCCGTGGGCGGGGAGCTGTTTTTT; CDR3 protein: CASCAAVGGELFF; clone size: .; J gene: TRBJ2-2; V gene: TRBV2; D gene: .
CDR3 DNA: TGCGCCAGCAGCCAAAGGGAATTTGGTAGCGGGAGAGGCAATGAGCAGTTCTTC; CDR3 protein: CASSQREFGSGRGNEQFF; clone size: .; J gene: TRBJ2-1; V gene: TRBV4-3; D gene: TRBD2
CDR3 DNA: TGTGCCAGCAGTACGGGAGCCTACAATGAGCAGTTCTTC; CDR3 protein: CASSTGAYNEQFF; clone size: many; J gene: TRBJ2-1; V gene: TRBV28; D gene: .
CDR3 DNA: TGTGCCAGCAGCGTTGAACAGGGAGTGGGCACTGAAGCTTTCTTT; CDR3 protein: CASSVEQGVGTEAFF; clone size: .; J gene: TRBJ1-1; V gene: TRBV9; D gene: .
CDR3 DNA: TGTGCCAGCAGCTTAGTCACAGGGAATGAGCAGTTCTTC; CDR3 protein: CASSLVTGNEQFF; clone size: once; J gene: TRBJ2-1; V gene: TRBV7-2; D gene: .
CDR3 DNA: TGTGCCAGCAGCTTCGCGGGGCGGCCATCCTACGAGCAGTACTTC; CDR3 protein: CASSFAGRPSYEQYF; clone size: .; J gene: TRBJ2-7; V gene: TRBV7-8; D gene: .
CDR3 DNA: TGTGCCAGCAGCCTCAGGGGGCCTGCAACTAATGAAAAACTGTTTTTT; CDR3 protein: CASSLRGPATNEKLFF; clone size: .; J gene: TRBJ1-4; V gene: TRBV7-9; D gene: TRBD1
CDR3 DNA: TGTGCCAGCAGCCCTGGGACAGGACACAATGAGCAGTTCTTC; CDR3 protein: CASSPGTGHNEQFF; clone size: .; J gene: TRBJ2-1; V gene: TRBV7-2; D gene: TRBD1
CDR3 DNA: TGTGCCACCAGCTCAACGCGGGCTGTGAAGGAAGCTTTCTTT; CDR3 protein: CATSSTRAVKEAFF; clone size: .; J gene: TRBJ1-1; V gene: TRBV15; D gene: .
CDR3 DNA: TGTGCCAGCAGTACGCCGCCTAGCGGCTCCTACAATGAGCAGTTCTTC; CDR3 protein: CASSTPPSGSYNEQFF; clone size: .; J gene: TRBJ2-1; V gene: TRBV28; D gene: TRBD2
CDR3 DNA: TGTGCCAGTGCGGGACTAGGAAGCGGGGCCTACGAGCAGTACTTC; CDR3 protein: CASAGLGSGAYEQYF; clone size: .; J gene: TRBJ2-7; V gene: TRBV5-6; D gene: TRBD2